Following are 15 T cell receptor beta chains from one sample sequenced in a study of blood T cell repertoires in COVID-19. The repertoire was sequenced with immunoSEQ multiplex PCR; TCRdb's copy has only in-frame clones and lacks some. The table lists almost 350,000 clones, approximately 89% of them singletons. Sequencing input: peripheral blood. Receptors were obtained from a woman aged 55-70 years with COVID-19, enrolled during active disease.

The rearrangement joins TRBV18 to TRBJ1-1; 7 bases align to TRBD1. Losses at the gene ends were 8 bases for V and 3 bases for J; bases not matched to a gene: 6. CDR3 length equals 13 residues. Germline loops: CDR1 KGHSH, CDR2 LQKENI. CDR3 protein: CASESQGYTEAFF. The CDR3 coding sequence is TGTGCCAGCGAATCACAGGGGTACACTGAAGCTTTCTTT. Supplemented by reference TRBV18 and TRBJ1-1, the full variable domain reads NAGVMQNPRHLVRRRGQEARLRCSPMKGHSHVYWYRQLPEEGLKFMVYLQKENIIDESGMPKERFSAEFPKEGPSILRIQQVVRGDSAAYFCASESQGYTEAFFGQGTRLTVV.

This clone was detected only a few times. CDR3 residues: CASSRDRGTGNTIYF. In nucleotides, the CDR3 is TGTGCCAGCTCACGGGACAGGGGGACTGGAAACACCATATATTTT. V is TRBV18 and J is TRBJ1-3; TRBD1 aligns across 11 bases. The CDR3 runs 15 residues. Germline V CDR1 and CDR2: KGHSH, LQKENI. V was clipped by 4 bases and J by 2 bases; unmatched bases: 1.

The rearrangement uses TRBV5-1 and TRBJ1-6; D is undetermined. Trimming stripped 1 base from V and 7 bases from J, with 9 bases between. Germline lookup yields CDR1 SGHRS and CDR2 YFSETQ. This CDR3 region has 14 residues. CDR3 coding DNA: TGCGCCAGCAGCTTGTGGAGGAGCAATTCACCCCTCCACTTT. It encodes CASSLWRSNSPLHF.

The V gene is TRBV7-2, the J gene TRBJ2-3; a possible D gene is TRBD2 (5 bases). In germline, CDR1 is SGHTA, CDR2 FQGNSA. Trimming left V 6 bases short and J 5 bases short, with 15 bases between. The CDR3 spans 14 residues. In DNA form, the CDR3 reads TGTGCCAGCAGTTCCCCGAGGAGCGGAGATACGCAGTATTTT. This sequence encodes CASSSPRSGDTQYF.

This chain links TRBV3-1 (or the pseudogene TRBV3-2) with TRBJ2-3; 9 positions agree with TRBD2. The V segment lost 5 bases and the J segment 1 base; nucleotides outside the gene matches: 1. CDR3 length equals 14 residues. Germline V CDR1 and CDR2: LGHDT, YNNKEL (reference sequence). CDR3 DNA sequence: TGTGCCAGCAGCAGCGGGGGGCGCACAGATACGCAGTATTTT. Encoded protein: CASSSGGRTDTQYF.

The J gene is TRBJ2-1, the V gene TRBV13; the D gene is possibly TRBD2 (5 bases). CDR3 size: 14 residues. Trimming took 5 bases from V and 7 from J, leaving 15 bases between them. Germline loops: CDR1 PRHDT, CDR2 FYEKMQ (reference sequence). The CDR3 protein is CASSRRSSINEQFF. The CDR3 coding sequence is TGTGCCAGCAGCCGTCGGTCTAGCATAAATGAGCAGTTCTTC.

The CDR3 loop reads CASSLAGQPNTGELFF. DNA for the CDR3: TGCGCCAGCAGCTTGGCGGGTCAACCGAACACCGGGGAGCTGTTTTTT. This rearrangement joins TRBV5-1 to TRBJ2-2; D call uncertain. Germline CDR1 is SGHRS and CDR2 is YFSETQ. Trimming shortened V by 0 bases and J by 0 bases, and 9 bases separated the two germline ends. The CDR3 contains 16 residues.

The chain combines TRBV7-9 with TRBJ1-3, with D perhaps matching TRBD1 (5 bases). The ends were cut back, 0 bases at V and 0 bases at J, with 12 bases in the middle. Germline V gives CDR1 SEHNR, CDR2 FQNEAQ (reference sequence). The length of the CDR3 is 17 residues. The CDR3 region has the DNA TGTGCCAGCAGCTTAGCCAGCGGGGGATTCTCTGGAAACACCATATATTTT. Its protein is CASSLASGGFSGNTIYF.

The chain recombines TRBV14 with TRBJ1-1; 7 bases align to TRBD1. V dropped 4 bases and J dropped 5; count of bases not matched to a gene: 10. CDR3 length: 15 residues. Germline CDR1 SGHDN, CDR2 FVKESK. CDR3 residues: CASSPTRGPRTEAFF. CDR3 DNA sequence: TGTGCCAGCAGCCCAACGAGGGGGCCGAGAACTGAAGCTTTCTTT.

The CDR3 loop is CASSIRSGRRTEAFF. In nucleotides, the CDR3 is TGTGCCAGTAGTATACGGTCTGGGAGGAGAACTGAAGCTTTCTTT. The rearrangement uses TRBV19 and TRBJ1-1; D ambiguous. The CDR3 contains 15 residues. The ends were cut back, 2 bases at V and 5 bases at J, with 15 bases in the middle. Germline-derived CDR1 and CDR2 are LNHDA and SQIVND (reference sequence).

The chain carries TRBV24-1 and TRBJ1-5; D is perhaps TRBD1 (6 bases). Per germline, CDR1 KGHDR and CDR2 SFDVKD. This CDR3 spans 16 amino acids. The germline V and J ends were trimmed by 6 bases and 2 bases, with 16 bases remaining between them. CDR3 residues: CATSSGRGIRNQPQHF. CDR3 DNA: TGTGCCACCAGTTCTGGCAGGGGAATCCGCAATCAGCCCCAGCATTTT.

This chain connects TRBV19 to TRBJ1-2; no reliable D call. This CDR3 contains 14 residues. V lost 3 bases and J lost 8, with 16 bases in between. Germline CDR1 and CDR2: LNHDA and SQIVND (reference sequence). CDR3 sequence: CASSILPRGRGYTF. The CDR3 coding sequence is TGTGCCAGTAGTATCCTACCCCGGGGAAGGGGCTACACCTTC. The complete variable domain, with remaining parts taken from reference TRBV19 and TRBJ1-2, reads DGGITQSPKYLFRKEGQNVTLSCEQNLNHDAMYWYRQDPGQGLRLIYYSQIVNDFQKGDIAEGYSVSREKKESFPLTVTSAQKNPTAFYLCASSILPRGRGYTFGSGTRLTVV.

The chain recombines TRBV7-9 with TRBJ2-3; 8 positions match TRBD2. The CDR3 runs 15 residues. Germline assignment: CDR1 SEHNR and CDR2 FQNEAQ (reference sequence). The ends lost 6 bases at V and 6 bases at J; junction bases unmatched: 11. CDR3 nucleotide sequence: TGTGCCAGCAGTAAAACGGGGGGGCCCGTTGATACGCAGTATTTT. It codes for CASSKTGGPVDTQYF.

This clone was recorded once. The rearrangement joins TRBV27 to TRBJ2-3; D ambiguous. The germline gives CDR1 MNHEY, CDR2 SMNVEV (reference sequence). V lost 7 bases and J 0 bases, leaving 11 bases between the germline ends. The CDR3 sequence is 14 residues long. CDR3 loop: CASKLTPSTDTQYF. The CDR3 DNA reads TGTGCCAGCAAACTAACTCCTAGCACAGATACGCAGTATTTT.

The chain is built from TRBV7-8 and TRBJ1-1, with D possibly TRBD1 on 5 matching bases. Between the trimmed V and J ends, which lost 4 bases and 4 bases, there was a span of 16 bases. The CDR3 totals 15 residues. CDR1 SGHVS and CDR2 FQNEAQ come from the germline V gene. CDR3 nucleotide sequence: TGTGCCAGCAGCTCAGGTGCAGGGATGAGCACTGAAGCTTTCTTT. This translates into CASSSGAGMSTEAFF.